The sequence of this T cell receptor (beta chain) was determined in a study of shared clonotypes between healthy human individuals. About the study: There were three CD4 naive, three CD4 memory, two CD8 naive and one CD8 memory plates per donor.

This was a deep-level run. Profiled with immunoSEQ multiplex PCR; TCRdb holds only in-frame clones, not every one. Of more than 2,000,000 clones listed, approximately 92% are singletons. Healthy HIV-negative adults without recent acute infections or vaccinations served as donors. Sequencing was carried out using naive CD4+ T cells sorted from blood. Stated subset: CD45RA+ positively selected. The sequence came from a man aged 18 to 29 in good health.

CDR3 in DNA: TGTGCCAGCAGCCCTCTAGGGACAGGGGTAGGAAATGAGCAGTTCTTC. Its protein product is CASSPLGTGVGNEQFF. The rearrangement links TRBV14 to TRBJ2-1; 10 bases are shared with TRBD1. The CDR3 is 16 residues long. J was trimmed by 7 bases and V by 4 bases; bases with no gene match: 10. Looked up from germline, CDR1 is SGHDN and CDR2 is FVKESK.